The 10 T cell receptor beta chains below all came from one sample that was sequenced in a study of CD8 T cells in ankylosing spondylitis. TCRdb passed the 5' RACE reads through MiXCR, listing each CDR3 protein once. The sample includes some 250,000 distinct CDR3 sequences, about 10% of them seen just once. The sample consisted of blood, either unsorted or a sorted T cell fraction (not recorded which). The receptors stem from a male donor with ankylosing spondylitis or in good health (not recorded which).

In its sample, this clonotype was seen once. The chain uses TRBV10-3 and TRBJ2-1; D is possibly TRBD2 (6 bases). The CDR3 covers 14 residues. Germline V CDR1 and CDR2: ENHRY, SYGVKD. The V end was cut by 6 bases, the J end by 1 base, with 10 bases between. The CDR3 sequence is CAISGGESYNEQFF. The CDR3 DNA reads as TGTGCCATCAGCGGCGGGGAGTCCTACAATGAGCAGTTCTTC.

The table lists this clonotype with many counts. The chain is built from TRBV5-1 and TRBJ2-5; D is ambiguous. CDR1 and CDR2 from the germline V gene are SGHRS and YFSETQ. The CDR3 sequence is 12 residues long. V shed 5 bases and J shed 8 bases, with 13 bases lying between them. The CDR3 spells CASRIVAGTQYF. Here the CDR3 DNA reads TGCGCCAGCAGGATTGTTGCAGGAACCCAGTACTTC.

The gene calls are TRBV28 and TRBJ2-3; D is undetermined. V was trimmed by 6 bases and J by 3 bases, leaving 10 bases between them. Germline assignment: CDR1 MDHEN and CDR2 SYDVKM. This CDR3 spans 13 amino acids. The CDR3 coding sequence is TGTGCCAGCAGCCCCAGGCAAACAGATACGCAGTATTTT. Its protein is CASSPRQTDTQYF.

This clonotype has a count of ten or more. CDR3 nucleotide sequence: TGCGCCAGCAGCTCCACGGGGGGCAATCAGCCCCAGCATTTT. Translation: CASSSTGGNQPQHF. The chain is built from TRBV5-1 and TRBJ1-5; maybe TRBD1 (5 bases). Germline V lookup: CDR1 SGHRS, CDR2 YFSETQ. The CDR3 contains 14 residues. V shed 3 bases and J shed 2 bases, with 9 bases lying between them.

This clonotype was counted a few times. This chain uses TRBV20-1 with TRBJ2-3; D is unresolved. The CDR3 runs 15 residues. Per the germline V gene, CDR1 is DFQATT and CDR2 is SNEGSKA (reference sequence). Trimming removed 3 bases at V and 0 bases at J, with 13 bases between. The CDR3 DNA sequence: TGCAGTGCTAGTCCCCTAACAGAGAGCACAGATACGCAGTATTTT. Amino acids: CSASPLTESTDTQYF.

This clonotype was seen ten or more times. This CDR3 is CSARPAGDRNSPLHF. The CDR3 bases are TGCAGTGCTAGGCCCGCAGGGGATCGTAATTCACCCCTCCACTTT. This rearrangement joins TRBV20-1 to TRBJ1-6; D may be TRBD1 (6 bases). CDR1 and CDR2 (germline): DFQATT, SNEGSKA (reference sequence). The CDR3 covers 15 residues. With 3 bases removed from V and 6 bases from J, the gap between germline ends came to 15 bases.

This clonotype has at least ten counts. The rearrangement joins TRBV6-2 or TRBV6-3 to TRBJ1-5; 7 nucleotides match TRBD1. Germline lookup yields CDR1 MNHEY and CDR2 SVGEGT. J gave up 0 bases and V 2 bases, and 10 bases lay outside the gene matches. This CDR3 spans 18 amino acids. In DNA form, the CDR3 reads TGTGCCAGCAGTTACCCCGGGGACAGTGGGGATAGCAATCAGCCCCAGCATTTT. Protein: CASSYPGDSGDSNQPQHF.

The sample holds many counts of this clonotype. The CDR3 region is CSARDMAGQSSYNEQFF. The CDR3 DNA reads as TGCAGTGCTAGAGATATGGCTGGCCAGAGCTCCTACAATGAGCAGTTCTTC. The chain employs TRBV20-1 and TRBJ2-1, with D unresolved. Germline CDR1 reads DFQATT; CDR2 reads SNEGSKA (reference sequence). The V gene lost 0 bases and the J gene lost 0 bases, with 15 bases spanning the gap. This CDR3 region has 17 residues.

This clonotype was counted ten times or more. The chain carries TRBV20-1 and TRBJ1-6; D unresolved. The germline V and J ends were trimmed by 0 bases and 9 bases, with 12 bases remaining between them. Germline lookup yields CDR1 DFQATT and CDR2 SNEGSKA (reference sequence). The CDR3 length is 14 residues. CDR3 in amino acids: CSARDPSGSSPLHF. The DNA for the CDR3 is TGCAGTGCTAGAGACCCGTCCGGCTCTTCACCCCTCCACTTT.

This clonotype has a count of ten or more. The chain couples TRBV5-1 to TRBJ2-3, with unresolved D. This CDR3 is built from 14 residues. V was clipped by 4 bases and J by 5 bases, with 14 bases between them. Germline CDR1 SGHRS, CDR2 YFSETQ. CDR3 residues: CASSRETRGDTQYF. In nucleotides, the CDR3 is TGCGCCAGCAGCCGTGAGACTCGCGGAGATACGCAGTATTTT.